The clone carrying this T cell receptor (beta chain) came up a few times. The method was immunoSEQ multiplex PCR; TCRdb's version includes in-frame clones alone and lacks a portion of them. The table has about 160,000 clones, about 94% seen once. These data are taken from a study of control samples from healthy donors and cancer patients. The V gene lost 4 bases and the J gene lost 6 bases, with 12 bases spanning the gap. The CDR3 is made up of 13 amino acids. Germline lookup yields CDR1 MDHEN and CDR2 SYDVKM. The genes are TRBV28 and TRBJ1-2; D not certain. The specimen was PBMCs. This sequence was found in a man aged 60 to 75 with colorectal cancer. In DNA form, the CDR3 reads TGTGCCAGCAGTTCGGGTCCTTTGAATGGCTACACCTTC. It is translated as CASSSGPLNGYTF.